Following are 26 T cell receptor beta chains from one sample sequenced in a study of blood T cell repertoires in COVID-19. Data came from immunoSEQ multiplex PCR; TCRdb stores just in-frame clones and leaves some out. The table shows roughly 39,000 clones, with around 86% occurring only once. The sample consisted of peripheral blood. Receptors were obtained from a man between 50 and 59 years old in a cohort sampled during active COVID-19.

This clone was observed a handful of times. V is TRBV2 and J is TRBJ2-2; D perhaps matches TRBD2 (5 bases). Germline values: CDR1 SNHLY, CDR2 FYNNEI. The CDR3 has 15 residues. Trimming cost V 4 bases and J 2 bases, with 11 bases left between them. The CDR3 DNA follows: TGTGCCAGCAGTGGTGGACTGTCTAACACCGGGGAGCTGTTTTTT. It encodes CASSGGLSNTGELFF.

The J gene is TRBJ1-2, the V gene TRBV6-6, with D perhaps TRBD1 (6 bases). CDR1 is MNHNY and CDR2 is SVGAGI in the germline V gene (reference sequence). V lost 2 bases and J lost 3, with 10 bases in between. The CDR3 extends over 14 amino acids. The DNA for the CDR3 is TGTGCCAGCAGTTACCGTGACAGGCACTATGGCTACACCTTC. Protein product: CASSYRDRHYGYTF.

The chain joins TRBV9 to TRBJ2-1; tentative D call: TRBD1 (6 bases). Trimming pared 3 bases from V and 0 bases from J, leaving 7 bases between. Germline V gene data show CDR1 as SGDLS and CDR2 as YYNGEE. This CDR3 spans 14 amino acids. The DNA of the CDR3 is TGTGCCAGCAGCGAGGGGGACTCCTACAATGAGCAGTTCTTC. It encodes CASSEGDSYNEQFF.

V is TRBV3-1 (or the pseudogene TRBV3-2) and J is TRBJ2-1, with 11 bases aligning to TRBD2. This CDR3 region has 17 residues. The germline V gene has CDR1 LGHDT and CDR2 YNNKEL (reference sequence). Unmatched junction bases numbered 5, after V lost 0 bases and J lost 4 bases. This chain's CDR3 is CASSQDSASGGYNEQFF. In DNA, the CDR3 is TGTGCCAGCAGCCAAGATTCGGCTAGCGGGGGGTACAATGAGCAGTTCTTC.

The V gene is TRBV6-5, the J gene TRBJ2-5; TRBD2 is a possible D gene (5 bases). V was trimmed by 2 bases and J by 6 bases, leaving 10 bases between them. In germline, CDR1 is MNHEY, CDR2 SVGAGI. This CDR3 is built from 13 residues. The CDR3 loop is CASSYGAGKTQYF. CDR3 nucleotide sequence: TGTGCCAGCAGTTACGGCGCCGGGAAGACCCAGTACTTC.

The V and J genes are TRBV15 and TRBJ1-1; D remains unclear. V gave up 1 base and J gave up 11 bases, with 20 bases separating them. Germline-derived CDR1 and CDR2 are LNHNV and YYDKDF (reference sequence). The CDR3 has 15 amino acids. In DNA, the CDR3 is TGTGCCACCAGCAGAGTTTGGGCGGAGGGCTGGACCGCTTTCTTT. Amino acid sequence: CATSRVWAEGWTAFF.

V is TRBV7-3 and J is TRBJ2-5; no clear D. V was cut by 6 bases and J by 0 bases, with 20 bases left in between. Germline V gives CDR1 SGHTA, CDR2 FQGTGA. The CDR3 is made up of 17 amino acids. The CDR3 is CASSCGSSTPYQETQYF. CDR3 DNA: TGTGCCAGCAGTTGCGGCTCTAGTACTCCGTACCAAGAGACCCAGTACTTC.

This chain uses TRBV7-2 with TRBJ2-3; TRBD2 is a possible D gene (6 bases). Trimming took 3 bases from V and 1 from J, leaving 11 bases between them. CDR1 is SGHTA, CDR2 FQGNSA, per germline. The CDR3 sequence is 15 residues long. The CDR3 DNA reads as TGTGCCAGCAGCTTCTCCGGGAGTGGCACAGATACGCAGTATTTT. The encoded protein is CASSFSGSGTDTQYF.

The CDR3 loop reads CASSSAGALNTEAFF. The CDR3 DNA follows: TGTGCCAGCAGTTCTGCGGGGGCACTGAACACTGAAGCTTTCTTT. The rearrangement uses TRBV6-5 and TRBJ1-1; D may be TRBD1 (6 bases). This CDR3 has 15 amino acids. Germline V gene data show CDR1 as MNHEY and CDR2 as SVGAGI. V was cut by 4 bases and J by 0 bases, with 12 bases left in between.

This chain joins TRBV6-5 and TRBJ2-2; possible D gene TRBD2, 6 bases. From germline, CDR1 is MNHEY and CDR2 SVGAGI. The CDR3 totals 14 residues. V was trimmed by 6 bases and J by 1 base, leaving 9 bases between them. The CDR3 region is CASRHSGNTGELFF. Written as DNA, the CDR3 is TGTGCCAGCAGGCATAGCGGGAACACCGGGGAGCTGTTTTTT.

DNA of the CDR3: TGTGCCAGCAGCAACAGGGGGCTGGTCTATGGCTACACCTTC. Protein: CASSNRGLVYGYTF. The chain joins TRBV14 to TRBJ1-2, with 9 bases lining up with TRBD1. Germline CDR1 and CDR2: SGHDN and FVKESK. J was trimmed by 4 bases and V by 5 bases; bases with no gene match: 5. The CDR3 loop spans 14 amino acids.

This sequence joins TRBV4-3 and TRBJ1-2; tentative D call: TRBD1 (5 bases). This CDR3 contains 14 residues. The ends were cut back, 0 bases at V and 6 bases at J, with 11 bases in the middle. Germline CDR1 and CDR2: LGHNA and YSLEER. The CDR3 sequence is CASSQDPRADGYTF. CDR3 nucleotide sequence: TGCGCCAGCAGCCAAGATCCCAGGGCTGATGGCTACACCTTC.

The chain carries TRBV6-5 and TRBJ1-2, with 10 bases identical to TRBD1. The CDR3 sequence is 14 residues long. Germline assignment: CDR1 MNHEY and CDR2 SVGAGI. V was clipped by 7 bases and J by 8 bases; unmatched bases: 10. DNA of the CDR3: TGTGCCAGCAATCCCGGGACAGGGGCTGGGGGCTACACCTTC. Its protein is CASNPGTGAGGYTF.

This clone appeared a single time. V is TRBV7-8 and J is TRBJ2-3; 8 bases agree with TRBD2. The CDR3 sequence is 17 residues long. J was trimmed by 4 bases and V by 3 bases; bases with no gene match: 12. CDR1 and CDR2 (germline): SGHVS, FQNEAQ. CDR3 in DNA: TGTGCCAGCAGCTTCCTTGGCGGGGGGTTGTCCCCAGATACGCAGTATTTT. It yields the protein CASSFLGGGLSPDTQYF.

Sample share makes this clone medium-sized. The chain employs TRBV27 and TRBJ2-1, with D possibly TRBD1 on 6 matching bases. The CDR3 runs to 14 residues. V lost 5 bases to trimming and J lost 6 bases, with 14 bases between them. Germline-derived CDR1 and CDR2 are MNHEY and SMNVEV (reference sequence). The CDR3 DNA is TGTGCCAGCAGTCTCTCGACAGGCCCCAATGAGCAGTTCTTC. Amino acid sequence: CASSLSTGPNEQFF.

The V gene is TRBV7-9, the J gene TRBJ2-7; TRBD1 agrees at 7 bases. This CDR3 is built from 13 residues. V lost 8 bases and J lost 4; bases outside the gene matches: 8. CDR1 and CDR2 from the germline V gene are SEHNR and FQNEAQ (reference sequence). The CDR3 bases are TGTGCCAGCCTAGGGCAGGGGGTTTACGAGCAGTACTTC. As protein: CASLGQGVYEQYF. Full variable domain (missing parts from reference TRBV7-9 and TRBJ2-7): DTGVSQNPRHKITKRGQNVTFRCDPISEHNRLYWYRQTLGQGPEFLTYFQNEAQLEKSRLLSDRFSAERPKGSFSTLEIQRTEQGDSAMYLCASLGQGVYEQYFGPGTRLTVT.

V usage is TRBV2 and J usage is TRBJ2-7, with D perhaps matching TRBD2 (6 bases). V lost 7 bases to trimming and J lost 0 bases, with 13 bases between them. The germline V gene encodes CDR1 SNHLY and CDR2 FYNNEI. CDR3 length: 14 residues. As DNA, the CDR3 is TGTGCCAGCAAAAGCGGGCCCAGCTCCTACGAGCAGTACGTC. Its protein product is CASKSGPSSYEQYV.

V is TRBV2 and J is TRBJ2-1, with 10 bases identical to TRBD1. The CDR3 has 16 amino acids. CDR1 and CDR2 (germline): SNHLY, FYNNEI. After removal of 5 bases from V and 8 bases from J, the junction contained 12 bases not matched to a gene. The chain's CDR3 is CASSLGIGTGEDEQFF. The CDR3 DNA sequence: TGTGCCAGCAGTCTTGGGATAGGGACAGGGGAGGATGAGCAGTTCTTC.

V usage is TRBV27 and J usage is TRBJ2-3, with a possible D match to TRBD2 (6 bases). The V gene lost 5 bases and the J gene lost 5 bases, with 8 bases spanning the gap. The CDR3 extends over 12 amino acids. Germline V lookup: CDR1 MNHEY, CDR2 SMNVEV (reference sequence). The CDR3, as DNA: TGTGCCAGCAGTGGGGGACTAGATACGCAGTATTTT. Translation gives CASSGGLDTQYF.

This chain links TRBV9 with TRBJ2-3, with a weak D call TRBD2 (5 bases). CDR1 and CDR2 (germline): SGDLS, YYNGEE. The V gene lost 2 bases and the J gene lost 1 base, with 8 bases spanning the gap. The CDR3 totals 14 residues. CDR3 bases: TGTGCCAGCAGCGTCCGGGGTGGCACAGATACGCAGTATTTT. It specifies CASSVRGGTDTQYF.

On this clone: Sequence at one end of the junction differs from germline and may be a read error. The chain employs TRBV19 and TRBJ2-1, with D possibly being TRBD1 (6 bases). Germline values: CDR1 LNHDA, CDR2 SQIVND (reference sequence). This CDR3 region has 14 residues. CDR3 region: CASSITRGYTEQFF. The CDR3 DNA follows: TGTGCCAGTAGTATTACCAGGGGATACACTGAGCAGTTCTTC.

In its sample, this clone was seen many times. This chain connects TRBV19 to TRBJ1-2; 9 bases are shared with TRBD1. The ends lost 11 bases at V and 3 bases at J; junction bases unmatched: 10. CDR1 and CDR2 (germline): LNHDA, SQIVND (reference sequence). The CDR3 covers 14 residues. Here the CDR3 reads CAVGGTGRDYGYTF. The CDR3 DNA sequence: TGTGCCGTGGGAGGGACAGGGAGAGACTATGGCTACACCTTC.

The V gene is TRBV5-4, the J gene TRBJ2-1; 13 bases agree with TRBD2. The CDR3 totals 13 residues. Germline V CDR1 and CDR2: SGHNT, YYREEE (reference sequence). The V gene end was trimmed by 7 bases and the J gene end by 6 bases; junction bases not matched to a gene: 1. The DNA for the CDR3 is TGTGCCAGCGGGACTAGCGGGGCCAATGAGCAGTTCTTC. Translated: CASGTSGANEQFF.

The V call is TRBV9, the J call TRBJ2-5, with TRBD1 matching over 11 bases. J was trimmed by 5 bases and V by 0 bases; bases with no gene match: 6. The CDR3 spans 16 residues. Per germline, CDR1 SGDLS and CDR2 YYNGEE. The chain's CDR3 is CASSVAWDRGRETQYF. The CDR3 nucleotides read TGTGCCAGCAGCGTAGCTTGGGACAGGGGGAGGGAGACCCAGTACTTC.

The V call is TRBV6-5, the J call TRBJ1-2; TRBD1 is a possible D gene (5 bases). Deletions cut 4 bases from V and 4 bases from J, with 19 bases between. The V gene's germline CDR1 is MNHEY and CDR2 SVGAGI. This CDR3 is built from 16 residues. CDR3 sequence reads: CASSFPLGAYGYGYTF. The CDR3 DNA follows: TGTGCCAGCAGTTTCCCCTTAGGGGCGTACGGCTATGGCTACACCTTC.

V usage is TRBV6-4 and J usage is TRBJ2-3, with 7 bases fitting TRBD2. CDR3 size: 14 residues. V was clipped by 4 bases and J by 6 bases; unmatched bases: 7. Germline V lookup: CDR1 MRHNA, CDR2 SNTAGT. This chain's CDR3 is CASSAASGKDTQYF. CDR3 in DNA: TGTGCCAGCAGTGCGGCCAGCGGGAAGGATACGCAGTATTTT.